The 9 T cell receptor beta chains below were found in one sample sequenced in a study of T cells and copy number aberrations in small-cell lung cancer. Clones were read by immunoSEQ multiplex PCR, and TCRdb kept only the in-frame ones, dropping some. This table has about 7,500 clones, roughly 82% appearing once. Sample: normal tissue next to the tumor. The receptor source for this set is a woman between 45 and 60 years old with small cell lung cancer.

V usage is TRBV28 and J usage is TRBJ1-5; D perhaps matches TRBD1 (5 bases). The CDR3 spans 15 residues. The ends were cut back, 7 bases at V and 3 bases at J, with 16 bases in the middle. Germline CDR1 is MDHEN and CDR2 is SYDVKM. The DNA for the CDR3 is TGTGCCAGCACCTTGGGGGGTGAGAACAATCAGCCCCAGCATTTT. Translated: CASTLGGENNQPQHF.

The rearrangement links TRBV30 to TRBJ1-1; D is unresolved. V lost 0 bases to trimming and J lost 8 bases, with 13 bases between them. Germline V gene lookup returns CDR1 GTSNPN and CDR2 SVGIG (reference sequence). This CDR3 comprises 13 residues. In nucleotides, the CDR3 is TGTGCCTGGAGTGTCAGGAGGATTGAAGAAGCTTTCTTT. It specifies CAWSVRRIEEAFF.

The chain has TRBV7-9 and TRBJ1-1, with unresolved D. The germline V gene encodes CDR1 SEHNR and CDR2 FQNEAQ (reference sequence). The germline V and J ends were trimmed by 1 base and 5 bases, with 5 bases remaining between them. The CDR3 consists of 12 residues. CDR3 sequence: CASSLERTEAFF. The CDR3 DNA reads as TGTGCCAGCAGCTTAGAGAGGACTGAAGCTTTCTTT.

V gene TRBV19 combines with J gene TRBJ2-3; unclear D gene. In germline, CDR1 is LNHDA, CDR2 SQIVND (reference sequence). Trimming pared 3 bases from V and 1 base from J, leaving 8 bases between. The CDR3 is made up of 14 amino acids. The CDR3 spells CASSIYLGTDTQYF. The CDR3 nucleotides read TGTGCCAGTAGTATCTACTTAGGCACAGATACGCAGTATTTT.

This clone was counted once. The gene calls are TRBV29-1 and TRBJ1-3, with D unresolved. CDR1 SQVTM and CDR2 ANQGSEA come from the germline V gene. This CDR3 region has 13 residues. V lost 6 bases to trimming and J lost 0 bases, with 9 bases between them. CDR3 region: CSVWTDSGNTIYF. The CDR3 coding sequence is TGCAGCGTCTGGACGGACTCTGGAAACACCATATATTTT.

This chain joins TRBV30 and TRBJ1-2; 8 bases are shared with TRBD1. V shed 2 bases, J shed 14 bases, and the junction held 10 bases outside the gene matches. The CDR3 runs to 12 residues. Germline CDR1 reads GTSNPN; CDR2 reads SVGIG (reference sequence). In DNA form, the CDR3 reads TGTGCCTGGAGTTCCGACAGGGGCCAATGGACCTTC. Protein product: CAWSSDRGQWTF.

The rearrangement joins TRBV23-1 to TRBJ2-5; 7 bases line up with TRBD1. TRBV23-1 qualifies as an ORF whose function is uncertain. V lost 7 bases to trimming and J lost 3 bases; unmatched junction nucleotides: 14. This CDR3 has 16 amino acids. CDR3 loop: CASTSDPGTEKETQYF. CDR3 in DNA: TGCGCCAGCACTTCGGATCCCGGGACAGAAAAAGAGACCCAGTACTTC.

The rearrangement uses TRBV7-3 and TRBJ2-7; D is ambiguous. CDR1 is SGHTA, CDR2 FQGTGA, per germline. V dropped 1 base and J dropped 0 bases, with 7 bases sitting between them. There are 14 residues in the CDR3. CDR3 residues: CASSLSPSSYEQYF. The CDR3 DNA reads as TGTGCCAGCAGCTTAAGTCCTTCCTCCTACGAGCAGTACTTC.

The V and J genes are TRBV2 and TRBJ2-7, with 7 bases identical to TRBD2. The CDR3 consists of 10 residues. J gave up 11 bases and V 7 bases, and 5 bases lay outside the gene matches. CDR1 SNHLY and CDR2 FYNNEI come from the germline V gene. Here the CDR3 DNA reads TGTGCCAGCATCGGCGCGGGGGAGTACTTC. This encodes CASIGAGEYF.